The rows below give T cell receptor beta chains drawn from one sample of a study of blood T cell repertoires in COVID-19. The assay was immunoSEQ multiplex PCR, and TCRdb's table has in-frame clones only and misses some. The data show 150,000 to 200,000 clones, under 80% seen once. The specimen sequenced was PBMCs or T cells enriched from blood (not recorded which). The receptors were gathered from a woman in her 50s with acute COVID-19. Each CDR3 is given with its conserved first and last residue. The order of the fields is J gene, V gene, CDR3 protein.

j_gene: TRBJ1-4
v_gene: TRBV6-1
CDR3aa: CASSEGQGIEKLFF

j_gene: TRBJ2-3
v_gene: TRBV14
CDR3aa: CASSGTGSGDTQYF

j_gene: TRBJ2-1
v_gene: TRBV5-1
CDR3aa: CASSSTLEQFF

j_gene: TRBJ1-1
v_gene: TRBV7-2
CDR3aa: CASKLQRNTEAFF

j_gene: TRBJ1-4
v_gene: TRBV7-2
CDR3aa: CASSLSSAGQRNEKLFF

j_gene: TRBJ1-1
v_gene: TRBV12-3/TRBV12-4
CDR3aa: CASGTDNEAFF

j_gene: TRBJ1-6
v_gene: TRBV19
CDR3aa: CASSGAGTYNSPLHF

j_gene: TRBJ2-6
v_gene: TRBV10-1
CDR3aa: CASSAGTARSGANVLTF

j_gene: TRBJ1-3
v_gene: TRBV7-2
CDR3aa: CASSPPVLRGSGNTIYF

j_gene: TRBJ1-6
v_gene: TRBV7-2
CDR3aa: CASSLGQGDNSPLHF

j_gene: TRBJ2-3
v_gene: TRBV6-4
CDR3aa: CASRLQGGTDTQYF

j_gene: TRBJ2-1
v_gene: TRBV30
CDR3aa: CARDSYNEQFF

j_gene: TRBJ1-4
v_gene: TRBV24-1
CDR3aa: CATSDPTENYEKLFF

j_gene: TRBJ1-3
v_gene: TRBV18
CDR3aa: CASSPPYRALNTIYF

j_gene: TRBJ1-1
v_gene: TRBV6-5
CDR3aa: CASSRQVGNTEAFF

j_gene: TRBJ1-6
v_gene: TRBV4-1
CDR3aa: CASSQTGTGDSPLHF

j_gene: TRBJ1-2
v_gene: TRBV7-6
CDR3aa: CASSLATGANYGYTF

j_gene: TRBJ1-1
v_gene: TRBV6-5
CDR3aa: CASSSLRDSTEAFF

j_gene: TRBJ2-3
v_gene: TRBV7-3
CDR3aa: CASSSTSGAYTDTQYF

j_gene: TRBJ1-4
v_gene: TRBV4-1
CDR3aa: CASSQDWRTNEKLFF

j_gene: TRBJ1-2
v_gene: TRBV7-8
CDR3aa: CASSLQTPLNYGYTF

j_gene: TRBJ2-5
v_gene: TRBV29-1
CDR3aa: CSVERGGRKTQYF

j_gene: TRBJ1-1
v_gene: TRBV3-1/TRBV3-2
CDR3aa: CASSQDLRIRNTEAFF

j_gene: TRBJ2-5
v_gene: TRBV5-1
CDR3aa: CASRGAFGGQETQYF

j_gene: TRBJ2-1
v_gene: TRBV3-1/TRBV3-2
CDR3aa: CASSLAGSTSSYNEQFF

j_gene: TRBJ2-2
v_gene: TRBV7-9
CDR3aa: CASGGQGDTGELFF

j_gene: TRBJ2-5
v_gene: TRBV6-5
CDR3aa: CASSERGETQYF

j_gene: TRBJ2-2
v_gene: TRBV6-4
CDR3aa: CASSDTGQGENTGELFF

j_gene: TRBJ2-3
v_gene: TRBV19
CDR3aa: CASSIDLPGIRTTDTQYF

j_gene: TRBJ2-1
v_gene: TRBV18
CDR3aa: CASSPPGGSSYNEQFF

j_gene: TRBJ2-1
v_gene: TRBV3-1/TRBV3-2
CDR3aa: CASSNPDRGNEQFF

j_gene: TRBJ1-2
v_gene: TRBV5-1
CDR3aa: CASSAFPGSGYTF

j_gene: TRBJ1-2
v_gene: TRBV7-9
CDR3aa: CASSSEFGLYGYTF

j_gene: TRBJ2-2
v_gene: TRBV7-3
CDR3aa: CASSSGQSYTGELFF

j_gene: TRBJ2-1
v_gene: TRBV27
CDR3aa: CASRIAGGPHEQFF

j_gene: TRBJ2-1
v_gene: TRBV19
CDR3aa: CASTNPGQGGNEQFF

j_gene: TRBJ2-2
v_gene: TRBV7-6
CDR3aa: CASSYQGQGFSAGELFF

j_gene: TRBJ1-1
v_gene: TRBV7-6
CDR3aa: CASSFGVGAEAFF

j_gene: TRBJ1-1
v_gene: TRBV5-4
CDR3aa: CASSLASGSNTEAFF

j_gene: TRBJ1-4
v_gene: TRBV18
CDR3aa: CASSPTDSHEKLFF

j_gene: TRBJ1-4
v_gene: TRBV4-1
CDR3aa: CASSQERLGGRFNEKLFF

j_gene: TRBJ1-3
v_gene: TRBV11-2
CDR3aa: CASSLTDRGSGNTIYF